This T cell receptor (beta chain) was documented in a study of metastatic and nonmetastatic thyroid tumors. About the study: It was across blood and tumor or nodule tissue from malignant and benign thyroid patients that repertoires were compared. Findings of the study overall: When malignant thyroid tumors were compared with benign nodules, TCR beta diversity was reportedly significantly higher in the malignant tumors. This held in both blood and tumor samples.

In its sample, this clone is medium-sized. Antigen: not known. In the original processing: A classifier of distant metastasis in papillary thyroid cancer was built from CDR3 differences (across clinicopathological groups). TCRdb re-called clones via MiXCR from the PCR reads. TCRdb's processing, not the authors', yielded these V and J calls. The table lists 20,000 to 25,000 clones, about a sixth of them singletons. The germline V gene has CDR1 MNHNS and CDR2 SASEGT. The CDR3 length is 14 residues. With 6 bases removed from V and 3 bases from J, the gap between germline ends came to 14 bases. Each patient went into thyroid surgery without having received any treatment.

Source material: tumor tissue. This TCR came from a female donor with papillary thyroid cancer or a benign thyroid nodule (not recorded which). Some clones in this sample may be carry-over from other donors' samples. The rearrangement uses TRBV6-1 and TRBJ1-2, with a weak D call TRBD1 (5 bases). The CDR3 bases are TGTGCCAGCAGCAGATTGGGACGTGACTATGGCTACACCTTC. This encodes CASSRLGRDYGYTF.